The 5 T cell receptor beta chains below come from one sample, sequenced in a study of regulatory T cells in long-lasting Graves disease. Noted time point: newly diagnosed GD, antithyroid drugs for less than 3 months. Isolated PBMC RNA provided the starting material for the TCR library. Libraries of TCR beta came from iRepertoire HTBI primers plus Arm-PCR of CDR3 regions. TCRdb reprocessed the multiplex PCR reads via MiXCR and lists one record per CDR3 protein. Of 200,000 to 250,000 distinct CDR3 sequences in the sample, 18% were seen once. The input for sequencing was peripheral blood mononuclear cells (PBMCs), taken at new diagnosis, from a patient treated with antithyroid drugs. These receptor sequences come from a female donor with Graves disease.

This clonotype has a count of ten or more. The chain carries TRBV12-3 or TRBV12-4 and TRBJ1-6; D gene ambiguous. Trimming cost V 5 bases and J 9 bases, with 14 bases left between them. The CDR3 has 14 residues. CDR3 sequence reads: CASSPGEGSSPLHF. As DNA, the CDR3 is TGTGCCAGCAGTCCGGGAGAAGGTAGTTCACCCCTCCACTTT.

This clonotype was picked up many times. The chain recombines TRBV12-3 or TRBV12-4 with TRBJ1-1; 9 bases agree with TRBD1. Trimming at V came to 7 bases and at J to 1 base, leaving 4 bases not matched to a gene. The CDR3 contains 14 residues. CDR3 protein: CASTAGQGNTEAFF. CDR3 coding DNA: TGTGCCAGCACCGCGGGACAGGGGAACACTGAAGCTTTCTTT.

The chain joins TRBV6-1 to TRBJ2-1, with D possibly TRBD2 on 6 matching bases. Trimming removed 0 bases at V and 6 bases at J, with 15 bases between. Germline CDR1 reads MNHNS; CDR2 reads SASEGT. The CDR3 has 16 amino acids. The DNA for the CDR3 is TGTGCCAGCAGTGAAGCTACGGAGGGCCCCGGCAATGAGCAGTTCTTC. It yields the protein CASSEATEGPGNEQFF.

This clonotype was detected ten times or more. The genes are TRBV11-2 and TRBJ2-3; D unresolved. Germline loops: CDR1 SGHAT, CDR2 FQNNGV. CDR3 length: 14 amino acids. Trimming cost V 8 bases and J 2 bases, with 14 bases left between them. The CDR3 DNA reads TGTGCCAGCGGAGACAAGTGGTTCACAGATACGCAGTATTTT. Translating gives CASGDKWFTDTQYF. The full variable domain, in which reference TRBV11-2 and TRBJ2-3 provide the parts outside the CDR3, is EAGVAQSPRYKIIEKRQSVAFWCNPISGHATLYWYQQILGQGPKLLIQFQNNGVVDDSQLPKDRFSAERLKGVDSTLKIQPAKLEDSAVYLCASGDKWFTDTQYFGPGTRLTVL.

This clonotype was detected many times. V and J are TRBV30 and TRBJ2-3; D not resolved. The germline gives CDR1 GTSNPN, CDR2 SVGIG (reference sequence). Trimming took 2 bases from V and 4 from J, leaving 10 bases between them. This CDR3 comprises 13 residues. CDR3 sequence reads: CAWSHRYPDTQYF. The CDR3 nucleotides are TGTGCCTGGAGTCACCGATATCCAGATACGCAGTATTTT. Based on the CDR3 plus reference TRBV30 and TRBJ2-3, the full variable domain is SQTIHQWPATLVQPVGSPLSLECTVEGTSNPNLYWYRQAAGRGLQLLFYSVGIGQISSEVPQNLSASRPQDRQFILSSKKLLLSDSGFYLCAWSHRYPDTQYFGPGTRLTVL.